This T cell receptor beta chain stems from a study of T-cell reconstitution after alpha-beta-depleted transplantation in children. The TCRbeta library incorporated unique molecular identifiers. TCRdb ran MiXCR on the PCR reads and lists one entry per CDR3 protein. In the table there are 80,000 to 95,000 distinct CDR3 sequences, roughly 8.8% of which are singletons. Germline CDR1 and CDR2: GTSNPN and SVGIG (reference sequence). The CDR3 length is 14 residues. The J segment lost 1 base and the V segment lost 0 bases, leaving 1 base of the junction unmatched. The chain uses TRBV30 and TRBJ2-3; 7 positions agree with TRBD2. Sequenced material: PBMCs from the stem cell graft donor, taken from the stem cell graft. This receptor was obtained from a human donor who donated a stem cell graft to a child with congenital amegakaryocytic thrombocytopenia. Here the CDR3 reads CAWSVGGGTDTQYF. CDR3 DNA sequence: TGTGCCTGGAGTGTGGGGGGGGGCACAGATACGCAGTATTTT. The full variable domain, completed using reference TRBV30 and TRBJ2-3, is SQTIHQWPATLVQPVGSPLSLECTVEGTSNPNLYWYRQAAGRGLQLLFYSVGIGQISSEVPQNLSASRPQDRQFILSSKKLLLSDSGFYLCAWSVGGGTDTQYFGPGTRLTVL.